The clone carrying this T cell receptor (beta chain) has a single count. This entry belongs to a study of blood T cell repertoires in COVID-19. In the study overall: The cDNA or gDNA used as material had been derived from T cells, B-cell-depleted T cells, or PBMCs.

The participants were between 18 and 89 years old and came from under 25 US areas. Germline loops: CDR1 SGHDN, CDR2 FVKESK. J lost 3 bases, V lost 4 bases, and 6 bases had no gene match. This CDR3 comprises 16 residues. Sequenced by immunoSEQ multiplex PCR; TCRdb stores in-frame clones only, minus some. The sample includes around 260,000 clones, around 90% of them seen just once. The specimen sequenced was PBMCs or T cells enriched from blood (not recorded which). The gene calls are TRBV14 and TRBJ2-1; 10 bases line up with TRBD2. The origin of this receptor is a woman in her thirties who had recovered from COVID-19. This chain's CDR3 is CASSPFLAGVYNEQFF. CDR3 bases: TGTGCCAGCAGCCCTTTTCTAGCGGGAGTCTACAATGAGCAGTTCTTC.